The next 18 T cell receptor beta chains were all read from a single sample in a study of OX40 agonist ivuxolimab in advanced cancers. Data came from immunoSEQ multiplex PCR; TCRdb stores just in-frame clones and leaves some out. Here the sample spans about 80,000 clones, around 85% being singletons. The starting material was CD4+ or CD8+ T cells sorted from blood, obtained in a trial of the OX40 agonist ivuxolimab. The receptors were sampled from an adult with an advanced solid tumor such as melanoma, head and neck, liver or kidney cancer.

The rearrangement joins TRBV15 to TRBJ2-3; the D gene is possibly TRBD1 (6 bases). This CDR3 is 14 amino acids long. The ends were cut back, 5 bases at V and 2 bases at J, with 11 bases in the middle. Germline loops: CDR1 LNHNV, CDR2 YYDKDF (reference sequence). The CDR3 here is CATSDGQLTDTQYF. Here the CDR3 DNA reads TGTGCCACCAGCGATGGACAGCTCACAGATACGCAGTATTTT.

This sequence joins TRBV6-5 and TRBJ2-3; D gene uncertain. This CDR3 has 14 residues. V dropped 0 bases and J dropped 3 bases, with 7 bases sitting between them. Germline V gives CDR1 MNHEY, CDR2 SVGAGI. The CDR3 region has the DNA TGTGCCAGCAGTTACTCGATTTGGACAGATACGCAGTATTTT. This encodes CASSYSIWTDTQYF.

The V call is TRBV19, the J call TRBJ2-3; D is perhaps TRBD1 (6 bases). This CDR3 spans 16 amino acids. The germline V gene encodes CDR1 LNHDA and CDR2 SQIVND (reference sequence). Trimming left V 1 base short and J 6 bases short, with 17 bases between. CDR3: CASSIGRTDMLDTQYF. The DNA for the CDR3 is TGTGCCAGTAGTATAGGAAGGACAGACATGCTGGATACGCAGTATTTT. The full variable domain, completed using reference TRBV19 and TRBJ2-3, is DGGITQSPKYLFRKEGQNVTLSCEQNLNHDAMYWYRQDPGQGLRLIYYSQIVNDFQKGDIAEGYSVSREKKESFPLTVTSAQKNPTAFYLCASSIGRTDMLDTQYFGPGTRLTVL.

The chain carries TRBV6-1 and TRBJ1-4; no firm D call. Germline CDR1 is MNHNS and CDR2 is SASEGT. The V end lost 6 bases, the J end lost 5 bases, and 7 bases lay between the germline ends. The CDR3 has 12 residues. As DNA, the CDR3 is TGTGCCAGCAGGAGCGGAAATGAAAAACTGTTTTTT. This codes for CASRSGNEKLFF.

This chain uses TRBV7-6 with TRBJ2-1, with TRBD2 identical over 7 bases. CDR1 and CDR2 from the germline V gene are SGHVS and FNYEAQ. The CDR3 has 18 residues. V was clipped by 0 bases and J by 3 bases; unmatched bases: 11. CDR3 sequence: CASSLAPPGGAGYNEQFF. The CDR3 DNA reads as TGTGCCAGCAGCTTAGCCCCGCCGGGAGGAGCGGGCTACAATGAGCAGTTCTTC.

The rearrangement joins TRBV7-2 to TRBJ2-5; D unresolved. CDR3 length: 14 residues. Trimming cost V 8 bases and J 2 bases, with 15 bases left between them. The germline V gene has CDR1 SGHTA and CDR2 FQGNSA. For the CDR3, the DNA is TGTGCCAGCTCCCGAGGAATGGGGCAAGAGACCCAGTACTTC. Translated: CASSRGMGQETQYF.

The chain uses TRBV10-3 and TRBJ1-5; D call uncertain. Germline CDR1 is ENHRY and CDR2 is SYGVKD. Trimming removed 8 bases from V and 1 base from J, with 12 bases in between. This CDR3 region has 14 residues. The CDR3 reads CAIGTDQSNQPQHF. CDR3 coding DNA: TGTGCCATCGGAACTGATCAGAGCAATCAGCCCCAGCATTTT.

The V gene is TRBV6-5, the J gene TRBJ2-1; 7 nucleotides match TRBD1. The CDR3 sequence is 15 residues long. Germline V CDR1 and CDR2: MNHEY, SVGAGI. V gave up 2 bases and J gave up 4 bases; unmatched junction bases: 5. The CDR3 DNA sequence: TGTGCCAGCAGTTACGCAGGGGGAGCTTACAATGAGCAGTTCTTC. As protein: CASSYAGGAYNEQFF.

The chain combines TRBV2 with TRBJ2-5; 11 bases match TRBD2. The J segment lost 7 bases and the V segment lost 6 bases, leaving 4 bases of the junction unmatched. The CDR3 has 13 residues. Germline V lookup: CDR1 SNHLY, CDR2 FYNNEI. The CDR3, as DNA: TGTGCCAGCAGAGCCGGACTAGCGGGGACCCAGTACTTC. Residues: CASRAGLAGTQYF.

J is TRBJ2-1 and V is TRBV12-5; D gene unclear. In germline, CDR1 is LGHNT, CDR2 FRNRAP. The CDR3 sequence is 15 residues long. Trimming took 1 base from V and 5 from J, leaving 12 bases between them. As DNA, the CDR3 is TGTGCTAGTGGTTTGGATTATCGGAGTAACAATGAGCAGTTCTTC. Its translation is CASGLDYRSNNEQFF. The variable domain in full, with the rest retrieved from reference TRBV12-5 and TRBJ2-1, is DARVTQTPRHKVTEMGQEVTMRCQPILGHNTVFWYRQTMMQGLELLAYFRNRAPLDDSGMPKDRFSAEMPDATLATLKIQPSEPRDSAVYFCASGLDYRSNNEQFFGPGTRLTVL.

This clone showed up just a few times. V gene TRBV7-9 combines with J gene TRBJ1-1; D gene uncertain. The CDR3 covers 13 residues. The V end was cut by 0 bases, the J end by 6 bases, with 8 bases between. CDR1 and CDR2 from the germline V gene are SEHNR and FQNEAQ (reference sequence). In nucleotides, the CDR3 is TGTGCCAGCAGCTTAGCGCGGCCTTCTGAAGCTTTCTTT. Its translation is CASSLARPSEAFF.

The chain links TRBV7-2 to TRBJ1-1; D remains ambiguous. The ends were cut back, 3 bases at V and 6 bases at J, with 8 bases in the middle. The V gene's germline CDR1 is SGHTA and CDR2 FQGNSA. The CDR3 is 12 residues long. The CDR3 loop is CASSFLIAEAFF. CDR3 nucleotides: TGTGCCAGCAGCTTTCTCATCGCTGAAGCTTTCTTT.

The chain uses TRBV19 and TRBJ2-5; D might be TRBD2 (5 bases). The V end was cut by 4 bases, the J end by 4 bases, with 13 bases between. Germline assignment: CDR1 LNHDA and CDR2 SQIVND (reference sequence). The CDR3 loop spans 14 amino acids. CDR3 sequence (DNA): TGTGCCAGTAGTAAACTAGATCGGGGAGAGACCCAGTACTTC. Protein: CASSKLDRGETQYF.

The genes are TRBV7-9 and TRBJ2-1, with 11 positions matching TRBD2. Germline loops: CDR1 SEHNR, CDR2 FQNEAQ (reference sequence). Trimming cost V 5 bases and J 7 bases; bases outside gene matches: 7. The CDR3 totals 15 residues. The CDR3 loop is CASSPLAGGRNEQFF. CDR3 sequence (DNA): TGTGCCAGCAGCCCCCTAGCGGGAGGTAGGAATGAGCAGTTCTTC.

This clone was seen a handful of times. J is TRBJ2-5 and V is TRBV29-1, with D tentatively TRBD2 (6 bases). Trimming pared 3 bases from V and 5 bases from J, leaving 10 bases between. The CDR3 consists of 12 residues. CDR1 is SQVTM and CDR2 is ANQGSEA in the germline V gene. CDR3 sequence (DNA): TGCAGCGTTGATCTAGCGATGGAGACCCAGTACTTC. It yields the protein CSVDLAMETQYF.

CDR3 DNA sequence: TGTGCCAGCAGCGAACGACAGGGGGCAGGGGAGCAGTACTTC. Translation gives CASSERQGAGEQYF. This chain uses TRBV7-2 with TRBJ2-7, with 10 bases that match TRBD1. Germline V gives CDR1 SGHTA, CDR2 FQGNSA. The CDR3 has 14 residues. The V segment lost 5 bases and the J segment 7 bases; nucleotides outside the gene matches: 8.

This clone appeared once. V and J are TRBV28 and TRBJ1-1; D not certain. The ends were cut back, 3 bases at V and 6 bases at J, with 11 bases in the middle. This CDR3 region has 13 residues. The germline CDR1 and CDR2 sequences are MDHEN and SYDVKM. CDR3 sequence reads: CASSFPTWAEAFF. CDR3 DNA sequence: TGTGCCAGCAGTTTCCCCACCTGGGCTGAAGCTTTCTTT.

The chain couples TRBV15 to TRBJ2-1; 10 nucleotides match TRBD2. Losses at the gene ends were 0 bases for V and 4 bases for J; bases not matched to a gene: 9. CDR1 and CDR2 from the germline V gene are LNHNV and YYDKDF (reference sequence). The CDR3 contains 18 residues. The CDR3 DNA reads TGTGCCACCAGCAGAGATCAGACTAGCGGGCGTCGTTACAATGAGCAGTTCTTC. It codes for CATSRDQTSGRRYNEQFF.